This T cell receptor (beta chain) comes out of a study of blood T cell repertoires in COVID-19. CDR3 length: 14 residues. Germline V gene data show CDR1 as MGHRA and CDR2 as YSYEKL. V lost 6 bases to trimming and J lost 3 bases, with 12 bases between them. The repertoire was sequenced with immunoSEQ multiplex PCR; TCRdb's copy has only in-frame clones and lacks some. The data hold around 190,000 clones, with around 86% observed a single time. Sequencing was performed on peripheral blood. This chain joins TRBV4-1 and TRBJ1-5; the D gene is possibly TRBD1 (6 bases). This clonotype was obtained from a woman in her seventies with COVID-19, enrolled during active disease. Here the CDR3 reads CASSPGANNQPQHF. The DNA for the CDR3 is TGCGCCAGCAGTCCAGGGGCGAACAATCAGCCCCAGCATTTT.